This passage covers 24 T cell receptor beta chains from one sample sequenced in a study of cytomegalovirus exposure and HLA in healthy donors. The study ran its PCR with 60 Vbeta and 13 Jbeta primers. Here immunoSEQ multiplex PCR was the method, and the copy in TCRdb shows in-frame clones only, minus some. The data show more than 95,000 clones, 73% seen once. Source material: PBMCs. These receptors all stem from a man aged 60 to 75 in good health and CMV-seropositive.

The chain combines TRBV5-4 with TRBJ2-7; TRBD1 might be the D (5 bases). CDR1 SGHNT and CDR2 YYREEE come from the germline V gene (reference sequence). V was trimmed by 2 bases and J by 1 base, leaving 10 bases between them. The CDR3 covers 14 residues. CDR3 in DNA: TGTGCCAGCAGCTTCAGGGATGGGTCCTACGAGCAGTACTTC. Protein sequence: CASSFRDGSYEQYF.

The genes are TRBV19 and TRBJ1-2; D unresolved. Germline CDR1 is LNHDA and CDR2 is SQIVND (reference sequence). V shed 3 bases and J shed 8 bases, with 19 bases lying between them. The CDR3 sequence is 15 residues long. Here the CDR3 reads CASSIGQTTYQGYTF. CDR3 DNA: TGTGCCAGTAGTATTGGGCAAACCACCTATCAGGGCTACACCTTC.

The rearrangement links TRBV5-8 to TRBJ1-6; perhaps TRBD1 as D (5 bases). CDR1 and CDR2 (germline): SGHTS, YDEGEE. Trimming shortened V by 4 bases and J by 9 bases, and 14 bases separated the two germline ends. This CDR3 comprises 14 residues. CDR3 nucleotide sequence: TGTGCCAGCAGCGTCACAAGACAGCTTTCACCCCTCCACTTT. Translating it yields CASSVTRQLSPLHF.

This chain's CDR3 is CAWSVAGYYGYTF. The CDR3 bases are TGTGCCTGGAGTGTAGCCGGTTACTATGGCTACACCTTC. The chain carries TRBV30 and TRBJ1-2; D unresolved. In germline, CDR1 is GTSNPN, CDR2 SVGIG (reference sequence). The CDR3 runs to 13 residues. Trimming took off 0 bases at V and 3 bases at J, with 8 bases between the two ends. Full variable domain (rest looked up from reference TRBV30 and TRBJ1-2): SQTIHQWPATLVQPVGSPLSLECTVEGTSNPNLYWYRQAAGRGLQLLFYSVGIGQISSEVPQNLSASRPQDRQFILSSKKLLLSDSGFYLCAWSVAGYYGYTFGSGTRLTVV.

Worth noting for this clone: The sample holds other DNA sequences that translate to the same CDR3. The chain couples TRBV5-1 to TRBJ2-7; weak D call: TRBD1 (5 bases). This CDR3 region has 13 residues. Deletions cut 4 bases from V and 1 base from J, with 9 bases between. Per germline, CDR1 SGHRS and CDR2 YFSETQ. CDR3 coding DNA: TGCGCCAGCAGCCTAGGGGTTTCCTACGAGCAGTACTTC. Residues: CASSLGVSYEQYF.

The chain combines TRBV19 with TRBJ1-4; D call uncertain. Trimming removed 4 bases from V and 6 bases from J, with 18 bases in between. The CDR3 runs to 16 residues. Germline CDR1 and CDR2: LNHDA and SQIVND (reference sequence). This CDR3 is CASSSRYFRPYEKLFF. The CDR3 DNA reads as TGTGCCAGTAGTAGCCGTTACTTCAGGCCTTATGAAAAACTGTTTTTT.

The rearrangement joins TRBV29-1 to TRBJ1-6; D is ambiguous. The CDR3 length is 13 residues. V shed 6 bases and J shed 6 bases, with 12 bases lying between them. CDR1 and CDR2 from the germline V gene are SQVTM and ANQGSEA. CDR3 nucleotides: TGCAGCGTCAAACAAGATCCTAATTCACCCCTCCACTTT. Amino acids: CSVKQDPNSPLHF.

This clone is a singleton in its sample. This rearrangement joins TRBV11-3 to TRBJ1-6; D ambiguous. V was pared by 4 bases and J by 10 bases, with 8 bases between. The CDR3 contains 12 residues. CDR1 SGHNT and CDR2 YENEEA come from the germline V gene. In nucleotides, the CDR3 is TGTGCCAGCAGCTCCTCTTCCTCACCCCTCCACTTT. This encodes CASSSSSSPLHF.

Note on this clone: Other DNA sequences of this sample code for an identical CDR3. This chain links TRBV5-1 with TRBJ2-2; 8 bases map to TRBD1. This CDR3 comprises 16 residues. Per the germline V gene, CDR1 is SGHRS and CDR2 is YFSETQ. V shed 0 bases, J shed 2 bases, and the junction held 3 bases outside the gene matches. Here the CDR3 reads CASSLDGQGNTGELFF. In DNA, the CDR3 is TGCGCCAGCAGCTTGGATGGACAGGGCAACACCGGGGAGCTGTTTTTT.

The V call is TRBV28, the J call TRBJ1-5, with D possibly matching TRBD1 (5 bases). The CDR3 has 16 amino acids. The V end was cut by 6 bases, the J end by 3 bases, with 18 bases between. The V gene's germline CDR1 is MDHEN and CDR2 SYDVKM. CDR3 nucleotide sequence: TGTGCCAGCAGAAGGACCGATGGAGGGGTCAATCAGCCCCAGCATTTT. It codes for CASRRTDGGVNQPQHF.

The rearrangement links TRBV7-9 to TRBJ2-1; 7 bases match TRBD1. J gave up 0 bases and V 6 bases, and 8 bases lay outside the gene matches. The germline gives CDR1 SEHNR, CDR2 FQNEAQ (reference sequence). CDR3 length: 16 residues. The CDR3 bases are TGTGCCAGCAGAAGCAGACAGGGAAACTCCTACAATGAGCAGTTCTTC. Protein: CASRSRQGNSYNEQFF.

J is TRBJ2-1 and V is TRBV27; 8 bases fit TRBD2. The germline V gene encodes CDR1 MNHEY and CDR2 SMNVEV (reference sequence). This CDR3 contains 15 residues. Germline trimming cut 3 bases from V and 10 bases from J; bases unmatched to any gene: 11. The CDR3 is CASSFFGGGVREQFF. CDR3 bases: TGTGCCAGCAGTTTCTTCGGGGGGGGCGTCCGGGAGCAGTTCTTC.

This clone was observed once. V is TRBV5-1 and J is TRBJ2-1, with TRBD2 identical over 8 bases. The length of the CDR3 is 14 residues. Germline lookup yields CDR1 SGHRS and CDR2 YFSETQ. V gave up 4 bases and J gave up 1 base; unmatched junction bases: 1. CDR3 sequence: CASSERGSYNEQFF. The CDR3, as DNA: TGCGCCAGCAGCGAGCGGGGGTCCTACAATGAGCAGTTCTTC.

A few counts support this clone. This chain uses TRBV5-1 with TRBJ1-5; the D is unclear. V shed 1 base and J shed 2 bases, with 7 bases lying between them. Germline V gene data show CDR1 as SGHRS and CDR2 as YFSETQ. The CDR3 has 14 residues. The DNA of the CDR3 is TGCGCCAGCAGCTTGTCTAGCGGCAATCAGCCCCAGCATTTT. Amino acid sequence: CASSLSSGNQPQHF. Drawing the rest from reference TRBV5-1 and TRBJ1-5, the complete variable domain is KAGVTQTPRYLIKTRGQQVTLSCSPISGHRSVSWYQQTPGQGLQFLFEYFSETQRNKGNFPGRFSGRQFSNSRSEMNVSTLELGDSALYLCASSLSSGNQPQHFGDGTRLSIL.

The gene calls are TRBV30 and TRBJ1-2; D is uncertain. Germline V gene data show CDR1 as GTSNPN and CDR2 as SVGIG (reference sequence). V shed 0 bases and J shed 6 bases, with 11 bases lying between them. This CDR3 spans 13 amino acids. This CDR3 is CAWSVREGNGYTF. The CDR3 nucleotides are TGTGCCTGGAGTGTACGGGAGGGAAATGGCTACACCTTC.

The rearrangement uses TRBV7-3 and TRBJ2-2; no clear D. Trimming pared 2 bases from V and 4 bases from J, leaving 5 bases between. This CDR3 has 13 residues. The V gene's germline CDR1 is SGHTA and CDR2 FQGTGA. The CDR3 nucleotides read TGTGCCAGCAGCTTAGGGCCCACCGGGGAGCTGTTTTTT. Amino acids: CASSLGPTGELFF.

The CDR3 DNA sequence: TGTGCCAGCCAGACAGGGGACTCCTACGAGCAGTACTTC. This codes for CASQTGDSYEQYF. The chain recombines TRBV19 with TRBJ2-7, with 8 bases lining up with TRBD1. In germline, CDR1 is LNHDA, CDR2 SQIVND (reference sequence). The trim removed 9 bases at V and 0 bases at J, leaving 4 bases unmatched. The CDR3 contains 13 residues.

The chain links TRBV28 to TRBJ1-2, with a tentative D call TRBD1 (5 bases). CDR1 and CDR2 from the germline V gene are MDHEN and SYDVKM. V was clipped by 8 bases and J by 5 bases, with 12 bases between them. The CDR3 has 12 amino acids. The CDR3 nucleotides read TGTGCCAGCTATGTTTCAGGGTATGGCTACACCTTC. It codes for CASYVSGYGYTF.

V is TRBV9 and J is TRBJ2-3; possible D gene TRBD1, 6 bases. Deletions cut 0 bases from V and 5 bases from J, with 13 bases between. The CDR3 is made up of 15 amino acids. Per germline, CDR1 SGDLS and CDR2 YYNGEE. The CDR3 region is CASSVGTGQGDTQYF. DNA for the CDR3: TGTGCCAGCAGCGTAGGCACAGGGCAGGGAGATACGCAGTATTTT.

As to this clone: The sample has other DNA sequences that encode this CDR3 too. The J gene is TRBJ2-2, the V gene TRBV6-1, with D tentatively TRBD2 (5 bases). There are 14 residues in the CDR3. CDR1 is MNHNS and CDR2 is SASEGT in the germline V gene. The CDR3 DNA reads TGTGGATCGCGGAGGTTCACGAACACCGGGGAGCTGTTTTTT. It translates to CGSRRFTNTGELFF.

In its sample, this clone was seen once. The chain carries TRBV6-1 and TRBJ2-5; D might be TRBD2 (6 bases). V lost 7 bases and J lost 4, with 19 bases in between. The CDR3 runs 15 residues. Per the germline V gene, CDR1 is MNHNS and CDR2 is SASEGT. CDR3 sequence (DNA): TGTGCCAGCACCCGCCCGCGAGGTAGCGGAGAGACCCAGTACTTC. Amino acids: CASTRPRGSGETQYF.

The chain uses TRBV5-1 and TRBJ1-1, with D unresolved. The germline gives CDR1 SGHRS, CDR2 YFSETQ. The V end lost 3 bases, the J end lost 5 bases, and 11 bases lay between the germline ends. The CDR3 totals 13 residues. In DNA, the CDR3 is TGCGCCAGCAGCTGGGATACGGGAACTGAAGCTTTCTTT. Translating it yields CASSWDTGTEAFF.

This clone has just a few counts. The chain has TRBV29-1 and TRBJ2-2; maybe TRBD1 (8 bases). The germline V gene encodes CDR1 SQVTM and CDR2 ANQGSEA. V shed 6 bases and J shed 5 bases, with 19 bases lying between them. The CDR3 loop spans 15 amino acids. The CDR3 loop is CSVRSGTGLTGELFF. In nucleotides, the CDR3 is TGCAGCGTAAGGAGCGGGACAGGCCTTACCGGGGAGCTGTTTTTT.

CDR3 DNA sequence: TGTGCTAGTGGTCTCCCCCCCCGGGACAGGGGGCTCGGTAAGACTGAAGCTTTCTTT. Translating it yields CASGLPPRDRGLGKTEAFF. The chain uses TRBV12-5 and TRBJ1-1; TRBD1 agrees at 12 bases. Germline V gene lookup returns CDR1 LGHNT and CDR2 FRNRAP. V shed 5 bases, J shed 5 bases, and the junction held 18 bases outside the gene matches. This CDR3 contains 19 residues.